This TCR beta chain was sequenced during a study of blood T cells in healthy people across ages. Study-wide points: Changes seen in expanded clonotypes were possibly confounded by donor CMV status left unknown. PBMCs went unsorted, and a conclusive naive versus antigen-experienced comparison was therefore prevented. More naive CD4+ cells and higher diversity marked long-lived donors relative to aged donors.

The germline CDR1 and CDR2 sequences are DFQATT and SNEGSKA (reference sequence). The CDR3 is 11 amino acids. Comment on this clonotype: Its matching antigen is unknown. A read error may explain this, as a much larger clone is one base away.

The use of a sample-barcoded 5' primer and a J-beta primer mix characterized a second PCR of roughly 7 to 11 cycles. One entry per CDR3 protein, called by TCRdb with MiXCR from the 5' RACE reads. Of some 1.5 million distinct CDR3 sequences detected, about 30% appear once; the ten largest clones hold roughly 8%. Source material: blood. This rearrangement joins TRBV20-1 to TRBJ2-3; D not resolved. The sequence derives from a woman under 40 in good health. CDR3 in amino acids: CTAQYTDTQYF. CDR3 in DNA: TGCACTGCTCAGTACACAGATACGCAGTATTTT.